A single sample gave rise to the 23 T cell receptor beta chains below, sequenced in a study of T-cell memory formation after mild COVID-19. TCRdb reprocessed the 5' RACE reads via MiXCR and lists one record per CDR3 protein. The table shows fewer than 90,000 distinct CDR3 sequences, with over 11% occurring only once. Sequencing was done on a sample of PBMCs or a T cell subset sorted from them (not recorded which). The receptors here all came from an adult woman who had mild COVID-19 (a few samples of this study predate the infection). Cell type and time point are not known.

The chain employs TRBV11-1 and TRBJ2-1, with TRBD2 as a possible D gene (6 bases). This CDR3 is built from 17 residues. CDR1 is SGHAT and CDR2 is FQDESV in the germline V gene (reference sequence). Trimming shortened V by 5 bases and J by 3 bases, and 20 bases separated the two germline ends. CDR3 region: CASSPQGSGPSYNEQFF. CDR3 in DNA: TGTGCCAGCAGCCCCCAGGGTAGCGGCCCAAGCTACAATGAGCAGTTCTTC.

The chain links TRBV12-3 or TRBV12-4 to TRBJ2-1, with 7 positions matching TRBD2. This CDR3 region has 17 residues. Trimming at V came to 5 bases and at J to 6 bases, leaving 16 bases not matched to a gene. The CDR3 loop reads CASSPKSGAVGVNEQFF. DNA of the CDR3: TGTGCCAGCAGTCCTAAAAGCGGGGCAGTGGGCGTCAATGAGCAGTTCTTC.

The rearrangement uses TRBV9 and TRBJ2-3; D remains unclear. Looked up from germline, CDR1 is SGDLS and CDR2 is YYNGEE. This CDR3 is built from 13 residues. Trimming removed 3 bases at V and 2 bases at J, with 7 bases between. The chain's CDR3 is CASSEALTDTQYF. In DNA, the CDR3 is TGTGCCAGCAGCGAGGCCCTCACAGATACGCAGTATTTT.

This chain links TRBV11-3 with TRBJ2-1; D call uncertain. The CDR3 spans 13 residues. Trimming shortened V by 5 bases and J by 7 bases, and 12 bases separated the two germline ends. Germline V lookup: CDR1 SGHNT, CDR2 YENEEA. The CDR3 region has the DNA TGTGCCAGCAGCAGGACCGACGTTAATGAGCAGTTCTTC. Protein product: CASSRTDVNEQFF.

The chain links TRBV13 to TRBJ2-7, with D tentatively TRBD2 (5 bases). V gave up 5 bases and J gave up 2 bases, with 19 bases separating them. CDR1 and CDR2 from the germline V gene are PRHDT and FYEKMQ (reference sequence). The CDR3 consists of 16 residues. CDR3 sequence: CASSSLDSPRPYEQYF. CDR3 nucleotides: TGTGCCAGCAGCAGCTTGGACTCCCCGCGGCCCTACGAGCAGTACTTC.

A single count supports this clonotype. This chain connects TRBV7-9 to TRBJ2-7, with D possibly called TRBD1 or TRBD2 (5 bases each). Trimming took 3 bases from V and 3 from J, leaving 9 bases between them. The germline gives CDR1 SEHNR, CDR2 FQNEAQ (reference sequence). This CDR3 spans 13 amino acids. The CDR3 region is CASSFGGVYEQYF. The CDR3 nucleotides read TGTGCCAGCAGCTTTGGGGGAGTCTACGAGCAGTACTTC.

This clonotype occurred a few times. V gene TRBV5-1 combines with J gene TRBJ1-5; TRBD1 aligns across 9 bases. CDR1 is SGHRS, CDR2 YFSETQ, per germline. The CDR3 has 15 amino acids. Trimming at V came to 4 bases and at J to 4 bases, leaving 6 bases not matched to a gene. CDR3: CASSQGQGTNQPQHF. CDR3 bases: TGCGCCAGCAGCCAAGGACAGGGGACAAATCAGCCCCAGCATTTT.

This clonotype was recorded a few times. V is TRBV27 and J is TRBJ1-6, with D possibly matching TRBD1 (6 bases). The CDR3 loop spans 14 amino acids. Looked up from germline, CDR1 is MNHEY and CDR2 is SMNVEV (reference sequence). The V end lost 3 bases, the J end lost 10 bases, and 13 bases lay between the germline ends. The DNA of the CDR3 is TGTGCCAGCAGTTTCCGGGACACGACATCACCCCTCCACTTT. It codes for CASSFRDTTSPLHF.

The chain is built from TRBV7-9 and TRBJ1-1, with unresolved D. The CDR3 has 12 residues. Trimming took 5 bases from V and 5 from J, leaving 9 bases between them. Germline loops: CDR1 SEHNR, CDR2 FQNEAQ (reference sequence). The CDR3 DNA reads TGTGCCAGCAGCCCACCTGGGACTGAAGCTTTCTTT. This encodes CASSPPGTEAFF.

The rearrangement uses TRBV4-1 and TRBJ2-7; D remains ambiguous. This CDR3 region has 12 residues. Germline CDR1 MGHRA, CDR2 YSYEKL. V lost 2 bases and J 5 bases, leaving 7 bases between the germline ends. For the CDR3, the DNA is TGCGCCAGCAGCCAAATGGGCCACGAGCAGTACTTC. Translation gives CASSQMGHEQYF.

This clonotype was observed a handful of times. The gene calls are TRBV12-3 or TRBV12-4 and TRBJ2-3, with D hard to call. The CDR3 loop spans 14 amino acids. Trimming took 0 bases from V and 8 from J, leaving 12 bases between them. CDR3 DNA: TGTGCCAGCAGTTTAGCGGTTGTTTGGGGTACGCAGTATTTT. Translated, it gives CASSLAVVWGTQYF.

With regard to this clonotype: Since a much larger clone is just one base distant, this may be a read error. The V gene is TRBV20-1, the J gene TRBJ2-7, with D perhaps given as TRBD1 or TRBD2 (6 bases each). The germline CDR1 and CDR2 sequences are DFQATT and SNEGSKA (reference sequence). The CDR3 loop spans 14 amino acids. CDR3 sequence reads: CSAKRGEESYERYF. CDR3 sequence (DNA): TGCAGTGCTAAGAGGGGGGAGGAGAGCTACGAGCGGTACTTC.

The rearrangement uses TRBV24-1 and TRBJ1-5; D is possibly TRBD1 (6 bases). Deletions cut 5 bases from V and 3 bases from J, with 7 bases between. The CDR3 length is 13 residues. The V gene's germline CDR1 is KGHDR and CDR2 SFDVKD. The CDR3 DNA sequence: TGTGCCACCAGTGGGACAGACAATCAGCCCCAGCATTTT. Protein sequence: CATSGTDNQPQHF.

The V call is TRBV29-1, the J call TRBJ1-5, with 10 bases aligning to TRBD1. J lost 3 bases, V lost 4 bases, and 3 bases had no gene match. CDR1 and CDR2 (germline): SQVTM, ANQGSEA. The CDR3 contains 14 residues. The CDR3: CSVGTGGPNQPQHF. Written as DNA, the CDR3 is TGCAGCGTTGGGACAGGGGGTCCCAATCAGCCCCAGCATTTT.

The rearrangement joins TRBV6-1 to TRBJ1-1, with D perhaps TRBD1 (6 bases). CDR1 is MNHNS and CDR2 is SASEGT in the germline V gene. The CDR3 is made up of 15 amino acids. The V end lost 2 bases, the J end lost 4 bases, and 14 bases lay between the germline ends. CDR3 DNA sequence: TGTGCCAGCAGTGAACGGGGAACAGGGAGCACTGAAGCTTTCTTT. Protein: CASSERGTGSTEAFF.

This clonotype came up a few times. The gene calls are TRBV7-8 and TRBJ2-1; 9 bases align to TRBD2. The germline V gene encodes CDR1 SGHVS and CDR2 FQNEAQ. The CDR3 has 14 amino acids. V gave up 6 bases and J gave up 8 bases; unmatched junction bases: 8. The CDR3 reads CASRSGTSSHEQFF. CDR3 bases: TGTGCCAGCAGATCCGGGACTAGCAGCCATGAGCAGTTCTTC.

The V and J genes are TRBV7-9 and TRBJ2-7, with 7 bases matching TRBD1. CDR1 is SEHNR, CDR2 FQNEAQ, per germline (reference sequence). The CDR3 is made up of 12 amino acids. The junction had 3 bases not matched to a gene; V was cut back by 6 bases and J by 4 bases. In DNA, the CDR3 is TGTGCCAGCAGTCAGGGGGAGTACGAGCAGTACTTC. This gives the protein CASSQGEYEQYF. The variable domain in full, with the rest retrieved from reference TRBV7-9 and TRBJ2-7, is DTGVSQNPRHKITKRGQNVTFRCDPISEHNRLYWYRQTLGQGPEFLTYFQNEAQLEKSRLLSDRFSAERPKGSFSTLEIQRTEQGDSAMYLCASSQGEYEQYFGPGTRLTVT.

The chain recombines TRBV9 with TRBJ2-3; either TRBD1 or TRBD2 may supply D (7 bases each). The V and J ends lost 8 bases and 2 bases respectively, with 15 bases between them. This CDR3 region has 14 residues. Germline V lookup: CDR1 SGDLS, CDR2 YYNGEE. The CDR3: CASGEGQLTDTQYF. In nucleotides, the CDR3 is TGTGCCAGTGGGGAGGGACAGCTCACAGATACGCAGTATTTT.

Written as DNA, the CDR3 is TGTGCCAGCAGCTTAGCGGAGGCAGGGGGCACAGATACGCAGTATTTT. Residues: CASSLAEAGGTDTQYF. The genes are TRBV7-6 and TRBJ2-3, with D maybe TRBD1 (6 bases). Between the trimmed V and J ends, which lost 0 bases and 1 base, there was a span of 11 bases. The V gene's germline CDR1 is SGHVS and CDR2 FNYEAQ. The length of the CDR3 is 16 residues.

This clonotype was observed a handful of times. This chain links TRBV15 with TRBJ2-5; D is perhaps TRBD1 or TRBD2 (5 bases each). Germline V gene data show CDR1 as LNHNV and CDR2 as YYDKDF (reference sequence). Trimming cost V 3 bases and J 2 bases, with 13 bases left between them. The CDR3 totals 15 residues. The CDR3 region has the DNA TGTGCCACCAGCAGGGACCGGGACGTTCAAGAGACCCAGTACTTC. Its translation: CATSRDRDVQETQYF.

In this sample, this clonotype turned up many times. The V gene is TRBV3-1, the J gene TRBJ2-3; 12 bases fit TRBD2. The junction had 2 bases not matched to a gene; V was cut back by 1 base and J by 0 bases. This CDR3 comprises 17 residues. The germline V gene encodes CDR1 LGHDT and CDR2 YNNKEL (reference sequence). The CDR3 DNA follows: TGTGCCAGCAGCCAAGGACTAGCGGGAGCTAGCACAGATACGCAGTATTTT. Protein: CASSQGLAGASTDTQYF.

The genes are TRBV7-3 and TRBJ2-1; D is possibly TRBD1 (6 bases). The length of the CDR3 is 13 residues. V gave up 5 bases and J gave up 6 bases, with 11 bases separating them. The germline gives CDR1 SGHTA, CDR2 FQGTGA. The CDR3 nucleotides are TGTGCCAGCAGCCCCGGGACACTCAATGAGCAGTTCTTC. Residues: CASSPGTLNEQFF. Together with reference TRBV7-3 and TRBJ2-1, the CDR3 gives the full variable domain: GAGVSQTPSNKVTEKGKYVELRCDPISGHTALYWYRQSLGQGPEFLIYFQGTGAADDSGLPNDRFFAVRPEGSVSTLKIQRTERGDSAVYLCASSPGTLNEQFFGPGTRLTVL.

This CDR3 reads CASSPILAGSTDTQYF. CDR3 DNA: TGTGCCAGCAGCCCTATCCTAGCGGGGAGTACAGATACGCAGTATTTT. The V and J genes are TRBV6-5 and TRBJ2-3; 9 nucleotides align to TRBD2. V shed 6 bases and J 3 bases; nucleotides not matched to a gene: 10. Per the germline V gene, CDR1 is MNHEY and CDR2 is SVGAGI. The CDR3 is 16 residues long.